This passage covers 29 T cell receptor beta chains from one sample sequenced in a study of cytomegalovirus exposure and HLA in healthy donors (dated by TCRdb to between 2016 and 2019). The library was obtained by the immunoSEQ multiplex PCR assay. For the multiplex PCR, a mixture combining 60 forward primers for TCR Vbeta segments and 13 reverse primers for TCR Jbeta segments was used. The immuneACCESS repertoire file appears here via TCRdb, limited to in-frame rearrangements. These files lack a portion of the clones; in checked studies, under half of the deficit traces to unresolved V genes, and the cause of the others is not known. The sample records approximately 300,000 clones, approximately 85% of which are singletons. Of the sample, 2% to 2.5% falls within the top ten clones. The sequenced material came from PBMCs. All receptors derive from a woman aged 40 to 55 in good health and CMV-seropositive.

The rearrangement joins TRBV7-9 to TRBJ2-2; 10 bases are shared with TRBD2. Germline CDR1 is SEHNR and CDR2 is FQNEAQ (reference sequence). The CDR3 has 16 residues. J lost 2 bases, V lost 5 bases, and 5 bases had no gene match. CDR3: CASSQASGSNTGELFF. The CDR3 bases are TGTGCCAGCAGCCAAGCTAGCGGGAGCAACACCGGGGAGCTGTTTTTT.

The chain carries TRBV28 and TRBJ2-5, with D unresolved. CDR3 length: 11 amino acids. The germline V and J ends were trimmed by 5 bases and 2 bases, with 3 bases remaining between them. Per the germline V gene, CDR1 is MDHEN and CDR2 is SYDVKM. DNA of the CDR3: TGTGCCAGCAGTACACAAGAGACCCAGTACTTC. This encodes CASSTQETQYF.

The gene calls are TRBV28 and TRBJ2-5; perhaps TRBD1 as D (6 bases). The CDR3 is made up of 15 amino acids. Germline-derived CDR1 and CDR2 are MDHEN and SYDVKM. V lost 8 bases and J lost 0, with 16 bases in between. The CDR3 bases are TGTGCCAGCCAAAGGGAGACAGGTGACCAAGAGACCCAGTACTTC. Its protein is CASQRETGDQETQYF.

The genes are TRBV9 and TRBJ2-2; the D gene is possibly TRBD2 (6 bases). The germline CDR1 and CDR2 sequences are SGDLS and YYNGEE. The CDR3 spans 18 residues. V lost 4 bases and J 5 bases, leaving 24 bases between the germline ends. The CDR3 region has the DNA TGTGCCAGCAGCCCCAGGCGGGATGACGGTTACCTAACCGGGGAGCTGTTTTTT. Amino acids: CASSPRRDDGYLTGELFF. Based on the CDR3 plus reference TRBV9 and TRBJ2-2, the full variable domain is DSGVTQTPKHLITATGQRVTLRCSPRSGDLSVYWYQQSLDQGLQFLIQYYNGEERAKGNILERFSAQQFPDLHSELNLSSLELGDSALYFCASSPRRDDGYLTGELFFGEGSRLTVL.

The rearrangement links TRBV5-6 to TRBJ2-7, with 9 bases that match TRBD1. After removal of 0 bases from V and 5 bases from J, the junction contained 9 bases not matched to a gene. CDR3 length: 16 amino acids. In germline, CDR1 is SGHDT, CDR2 YYEEEE. DNA of the CDR3: TGTGCCAGCAGCTTGGTCACCGGGACAGGGAACCACGAGCAGTACTTC. Protein sequence: CASSLVTGTGNHEQYF.

V gene TRBV9 combines with J gene TRBJ2-3; D perhaps matches TRBD1 (6 bases). This CDR3 is built from 15 residues. The germline V gene encodes CDR1 SGDLS and CDR2 YYNGEE. Trimming pared 0 bases from V and 3 bases from J, leaving 11 bases between. The CDR3 DNA sequence: TGTGCCAGCAGCGTAGGCCAGGGGTTTACAGATACGCAGTATTTT. This translates into CASSVGQGFTDTQYF.

J is TRBJ1-1 and V is TRBV5-1; 7 bases line up with TRBD1. The CDR3 has 14 amino acids. Germline lookup yields CDR1 SGHRS and CDR2 YFSETQ. V was pared by 5 bases and J by 6 bases, with 10 bases of the junction left unmatched. The CDR3 DNA follows: TGCGCCAGCAGTCCACCAGGGGGTGTCTCTGAAGCTTTCTTT. Protein sequence: CASSPPGGVSEAFF.

V is TRBV9 and J is TRBJ2-5; 8 bases line up with TRBD1. Germline CDR1 is SGDLS and CDR2 is YYNGEE. V shed 4 bases and J 0 bases; nucleotides not matched to a gene: 5. The CDR3 runs 15 residues. The CDR3 region has the DNA TGTGCCAGCAGCCCCCGGGACAGGAACCAAGAGACCCAGTACTTC. This gives the protein CASSPRDRNQETQYF.

V is TRBV9 and J is TRBJ2-7, with a tentative D call TRBD1 (6 bases). Germline V gene sequence: CDR1 SGDLS, CDR2 YYNGEE. The CDR3 covers 15 residues. Trimming stripped 3 bases from V and 2 bases from J, with 15 bases between. The CDR3 here is CASSAGAGATYEQYF. Written as DNA, the CDR3 is TGTGCCAGCAGCGCAGGGGCAGGGGCAACCTACGAGCAGTACTTC.

CDR3 bases: TGTGCCACCAGCGACGGGGGAGGGGTAGGCGACTACACCTTC. Protein product: CATSDGGGVGDYTF. The chain uses TRBV15 and TRBJ1-2, with D perhaps TRBD1 (5 bases). The CDR3 length is 14 residues. Between the trimmed V and J ends, which lost 5 bases and 10 bases, there was a span of 20 bases. The V gene's germline CDR1 is LNHNV and CDR2 YYDKDF (reference sequence).

The gene calls are TRBV13 and TRBJ2-6; TRBD1 aligns across 9 bases. Looked up from germline, CDR1 is PRHDT and CDR2 is FYEKMQ (reference sequence). This CDR3 has 18 residues. J gave up 4 bases and V 4 bases, and 11 bases lay outside the gene matches. CDR3 coding DNA: TGTGCCAGCAGCTCCAGCCGGGACAGGGCTGTCGGGGCCAACGTCCTGACTTTC. Residues: CASSSSRDRAVGANVLTF.

This chain joins TRBV7-9 and TRBJ2-7; TRBD2 matches 8 bases. The V gene's germline CDR1 is SEHNR and CDR2 FQNEAQ (reference sequence). CDR3 length equals 14 residues. V shed 3 bases and J 5 bases; nucleotides not matched to a gene: 6. CDR3 amino acids: CASSFPGLGNEQYF. CDR3 nucleotides: TGTGCCAGCAGCTTCCCGGGACTAGGGAACGAGCAGTACTTC.

The chain joins TRBV5-1 to TRBJ2-3, with D possibly matching TRBD1 (5 bases). The CDR3 spans 14 residues. The germline CDR1 and CDR2 sequences are SGHRS and YFSETQ. Between the trimmed V and J ends, which lost 3 bases and 2 bases, there was a span of 10 bases. CDR3 sequence: CASSSGFFTDTQYF. CDR3 DNA sequence: TGCGCCAGCAGCTCAGGGTTTTTCACAGATACGCAGTATTTT.

This clone was detected only once. The CDR3 is CASSLSGGNSYNEQFF. The CDR3 DNA sequence: TGTGCCAGCAGTCTTAGCGGGGGAAACTCCTACAATGAGCAGTTCTTC. The chain combines TRBV9 with TRBJ2-1; 9 positions match TRBD2. This CDR3 is 16 amino acids long. Germline-derived CDR1 and CDR2 are SGDLS and YYNGEE. V shed 5 bases and J 0 bases; nucleotides not matched to a gene: 6.

This rearrangement joins TRBV6-1 to TRBJ1-2, with a possible D match to TRBD1 (6 bases). Germline CDR1 reads MNHNS; CDR2 reads SASEGT. This CDR3 contains 14 residues. Trimming shortened V by 2 bases and J by 7 bases, and 14 bases separated the two germline ends. CDR3 in amino acids: CASSEKGVEVGYTF. The CDR3 DNA reads as TGTGCCAGCAGTGAAAAGGGGGTTGAGGTTGGCTACACCTTC.

This chain links TRBV6-5 with TRBJ2-1, with TRBD2 matching over 7 bases. Trimming at V came to 7 bases and at J to 15 bases, leaving 18 bases not matched to a gene. The CDR3 totals 14 residues. Germline CDR1 is MNHEY and CDR2 is SVGAGI. CDR3 residues: CASTQRAGDAMRFF. The CDR3 DNA reads as TGTGCCAGCACCCAACGGGCGGGAGATGCGATGCGGTTCTTC.

This chain joins TRBV27 and TRBJ2-7, with 8 bases matching TRBD1. Germline V gene lookup returns CDR1 MNHEY and CDR2 SMNVEV (reference sequence). J lost 3 bases, V lost 8 bases, and 12 bases had no gene match. There are 15 residues in the CDR3. CDR3 coding DNA: TGTGCCAGCGGGCACCGGACAGGGAATATCTACGAGCAGTACTTC. Protein product: CASGHRTGNIYEQYF.

The V and J genes are TRBV2 and TRBJ2-5; D gene unclear. The CDR3 loop spans 12 amino acids. Trimming stripped 6 bases from V and 5 bases from J, with 10 bases between. The germline V gene has CDR1 SNHLY and CDR2 FYNNEI. CDR3 DNA: TGTGCCAGCAGCCCGATAGTGGAGACCCAGTACTTC. Amino acids: CASSPIVETQYF. The complete variable domain, with remaining parts taken from reference TRBV2 and TRBJ2-5, reads EPEVTQTPSHQVTQMGQEVILRCVPISNHLYFYWYRQILGQKVEFLVSFYNNEISEKSEIFDDQFSVERPDGSNFTLKIRSTKLEDSAMYFCASSPIVETQYFGPGTRLLVL.

This chain links TRBV15 with TRBJ1-2; D not resolved. Trimming took 0 bases from V and 4 from J, leaving 12 bases between them. The length of the CDR3 is 15 residues. Germline V gene sequence: CDR1 LNHNV, CDR2 YYDKDF (reference sequence). CDR3 nucleotides: TGTGCCACCAGCAGAGATTATTTACAGCTCTATGGCTACACCTTC. Residues: CATSRDYLQLYGYTF.

This chain links TRBV11-3 with TRBJ2-5; TRBD1 matches 7 bases. Germline CDR1 is SGHNT and CDR2 is YENEEA. The J segment lost 5 bases and the V segment lost 5 bases, leaving 20 bases of the junction unmatched. CDR3 length equals 18 residues. The CDR3 loop is CASSPGVGGQKGWETQYF. The CDR3 bases are TGTGCCAGCAGCCCTGGGGTTGGGGGACAGAAGGGTTGGGAGACCCAGTACTTC.

This clone has only one observation. The gene calls are TRBV11-3 and TRBJ2-3; the D gene is possibly TRBD2 (6 bases). Germline values: CDR1 SGHNT, CDR2 YENEEA. Trimming pared 2 bases from V and 5 bases from J, leaving 17 bases between. The CDR3 loop spans 16 amino acids. The CDR3 DNA reads as TGTGCCAGCAGCTTATCGGGACTCCGGATCATAGATACGCAGTATTTT. Encoded protein: CASSLSGLRIIDTQYF.

On this clone itself: The sample has other DNA sequences that encode this CDR3 too. The chain has TRBV6-1 and TRBJ2-3; TRBD2 agrees at 11 bases. Germline V lookup: CDR1 MNHNS, CDR2 SASEGT. This CDR3 has 16 residues. V lost 1 base to trimming and J lost 3 bases; unmatched junction nucleotides: 3. Here the CDR3 DNA reads TGTGCCAGCAGTGAAGGGTTAGCGGGAGGGACAGATACGCAGTATTTT. Translating gives CASSEGLAGGTDTQYF.

Comment on this clone: One junction end does not reproduce the germline sequence, and a read error may be involved. The rearrangement links TRBV29-1 to TRBJ2-4, with D possibly being TRBD2 (5 bases). This CDR3 is 13 amino acids long. In germline, CDR1 is SQVTM, CDR2 ANQGSEA. CDR3 region: CSVLLRAKNSQYF. The CDR3 DNA reads TGCAGCGTTCTATTGAGGGCCAAAAACAGTCAGTACTTC.

The gene calls are TRBV5-6 and TRBJ1-3; the D gene is possibly TRBD1 (5 bases). The CDR3 extends over 14 amino acids. V lost 0 bases and J lost 2, with 6 bases in between. Germline assignment: CDR1 SGHDT and CDR2 YYEEEE. The CDR3 sequence is CASSLAGAGNTIYF. The CDR3 nucleotides are TGTGCCAGCAGCTTGGCGGGGGCTGGAAACACCATATATTTT.

The V and J genes are TRBV11-1 and TRBJ2-5; 8 bases are shared with TRBD1. Per the germline V gene, CDR1 is SGHAT and CDR2 is FQDESV (reference sequence). CDR3 length: 15 residues. The trim removed 6 bases at V and 4 bases at J, leaving 10 bases unmatched. The CDR3 loop is CASRYSGQGGETQYF. CDR3 nucleotides: TGTGCCAGCAGATATAGCGGACAGGGAGGAGAGACCCAGTACTTC.

The DNA for the CDR3 is TGTGCCAGCAGCTTAGCGCGCTTGGCGGGAGGCACAGATACGCAGTATTTT. This sequence encodes CASSLARLAGGTDTQYF. The chain couples TRBV7-2 to TRBJ2-3, with 7 nucleotides matching TRBD2. V gave up 0 bases and J gave up 1 base; unmatched junction bases: 7. CDR1 is SGHTA, CDR2 FQGNSA, per germline. This CDR3 contains 17 residues.

The V and J genes are TRBV6-1 and TRBJ1-2, with 7 bases lining up with TRBD1. Losses at the gene ends were 3 bases for V and 2 bases for J; bases not matched to a gene: 6. Per the germline V gene, CDR1 is MNHNS and CDR2 is SASEGT. The CDR3 sequence is 15 residues long. CDR3 nucleotide sequence: TGTGCCAGCAGTGATAGGGGGCACCAAAACTATGGCTACACCTTC. Its translation: CASSDRGHQNYGYTF.

The gene calls are TRBV27 and TRBJ1-5; D is ambiguous. V was pared by 1 base and J by 6 bases, with 13 bases between. CDR1 is MNHEY, CDR2 SMNVEV, per germline (reference sequence). The CDR3 totals 15 residues. CDR3 nucleotides: TGTGCCAGCAGTTTATATGGAACAGTAGGTCAGCCCCAGCATTTT. The encoded protein is CASSLYGTVGQPQHF.

This chain connects TRBV6-6 to TRBJ1-1, with 7 bases identical to TRBD1. The CDR3 extends over 15 amino acids. V lost 3 bases, J lost 0 bases, and 4 bases stayed unmatched. The V gene's germline CDR1 is MNHNY and CDR2 SVGAGI (reference sequence). The CDR3 nucleotides are TGTGCCAGCAGTTATCGACAGGGAATGAACACTGAAGCTTTCTTT. Translation: CASSYRQGMNTEAFF.